This T cell receptor (beta chain) was captured by sequencing in a study of PD-1 blockade in classical Hodgkin lymphoma (dated by TCRdb to the early 2020s). For the wider study: Nivolumab dosing was 3 mg/kg intravenously every 2 weeks, continuing until either disease progression or unacceptable toxicity. To define a peripheral blood immune signature of response to PD-1 blockade in classical Hodgkin lymphoma, the study combined TCR beta sequencing with CyTOF. The research as a whole found: Only a single clinical trial cohort was studied, and what caused the repertoire differences, possibly disease activity or prior therapy, remained undefined. Trial patients achieving complete response had baseline diversity similar to newly diagnosed patients, whereas partial responders and progressors had significantly lower diversity. Baseline TCR diversity was reported to be lower in newly diagnosed patients than in healthy donors and to be lower still in relapsed/refractory patients. Patients starting nivolumab less than 1 year after ASCT had lower diversity and were excluded from later analyses to avoid confounding by immune reconstitution. By C4D1, a significant rise was seen in CD4+ TCR diversity but not in CD8+ TCR diversity (p=0.0027 vs p=0.16), and the rise was most apparent among complete responders (p=0.02).

The CDR3 holds 11 amino acids from the cysteine to the phenylalanine. Only the CDR3 DNA stays, 33 bases, in frame from base 1. CDR1 SGHTA and CDR2 FQGNSA are derived from the germline V gene. V is reduced by 4 bases and J by 4 bases, leaving a spacing of 5 bases between them. Reading the label with the study, this specimen's time point is: cycle 2 day 1 (C2D1) of nivolumab. All trial patients had relapsed after autologous stem cell transplantation, with cohorts A, B and C differing in prior brentuximab vedotin exposure. The trial cohort included 55 to 65 patients with relapsed/refractory classical Hodgkin lymphoma, and each patient had a best overall response of complete response, partial response or progressive disease. Trial patients were treated with single-agent nivolumab in the multi-cohort phase II CheckMate 205 trial. An independent review committee assessed best overall response by applying the 2007 International Working Group response criteria. Trial PBMCs were obtained immediately prior to nivolumab initiation (C1D1) and on therapy at cycle 2 day 1 and cycle 4 day 1. After peripheral blood was drawn into 8 mL Vacutainer Cell Preparation Tubes, PBMCs were isolated by centrifugation and then cryopreserved.

The Qiagen DNeasy kit was used to extract genomic DNA from unsorted PBMCs and from the negatively selected CD4+ and CD8+ fractions. Using primers that anneal to V and J segments, immunoSEQ multiplex PCR amplified the TCR beta CDR3 regions. A synthetic immune receptor repertoire was used to minimize amplification bias, and remaining bias was computationally removed after sequencing. As for how the authors treated the data: Custom Python scripts were used to quantify repertoire diversity as the Shannon entropy index. Unsorted, CD4+ and CD8+ repertoires were analyzed separately, except for combined analyses in which CD4+ and CD8+ sequences were merged in silico. A clone counted as expanded when the clone's frequency after treatment rose at least 2-fold relative to C1D1, and clones undetected at baseline were given a pseudocount of 0.5. Singleton clones were defined as clones with 0 or 1 copy at C1D1, and non-singleton clones were defined as clones with 2 or more copies. Clones expanded in unsorted samples were annotated as CD4+, CD8+ or unknown by matching protein sequences in sorted samples from the same patient. Wilcoxon tests on paired samples were used to test changes in diversity from C1D1 to C4D1. TCRdb's version of the immuneACCESS table is confined to in-frame rearrangements and falls short of the full clone set. An unresolved V gene accounts for under half of the shortfall where checked; the remainder is of unknown origin. V and J calls and clone size follow that table, whereas D and trimming were derived from the DNA. Recorded for this sample are over 15,000 clones; about 81% of them occurred a single time. The top ten clones comprise 25% to 30% of the sample.

This clone has only one observation. Its recognized antigen is unknown. No base quality values were provided; no much bigger clone lies one nucleotide off. The chain is made from TRBV7-2 and TRBJ2-7; no D segment can be confidently identified. The sequencing here drew on peripheral blood mononuclear cells (PBMCs), taken before the second cycle of nivolumab. The sequence was collected from a human donor with classical Hodgkin lymphoma. Here is the DNA: TGTGCCAGCAGCTCAGCATACGAGCAGTACTTC. Its coded protein is CASSSAYEQYF.